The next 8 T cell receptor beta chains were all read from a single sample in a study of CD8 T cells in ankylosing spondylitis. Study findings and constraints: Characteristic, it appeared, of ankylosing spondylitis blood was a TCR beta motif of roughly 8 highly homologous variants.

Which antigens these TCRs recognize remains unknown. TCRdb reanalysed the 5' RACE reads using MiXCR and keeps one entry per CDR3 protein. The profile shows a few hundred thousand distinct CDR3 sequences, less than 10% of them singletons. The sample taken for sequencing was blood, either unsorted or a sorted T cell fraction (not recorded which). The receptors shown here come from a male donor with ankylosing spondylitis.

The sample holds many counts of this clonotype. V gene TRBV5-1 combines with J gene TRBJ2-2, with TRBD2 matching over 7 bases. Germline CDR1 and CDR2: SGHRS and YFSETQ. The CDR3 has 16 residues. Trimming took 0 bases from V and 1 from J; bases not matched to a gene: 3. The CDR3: CASSLEVAGNTGELFF. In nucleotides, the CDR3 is TGCGCCAGCAGCTTGGAGGTAGCGGGGAACACCGGGGAGCTGTTTTTT.

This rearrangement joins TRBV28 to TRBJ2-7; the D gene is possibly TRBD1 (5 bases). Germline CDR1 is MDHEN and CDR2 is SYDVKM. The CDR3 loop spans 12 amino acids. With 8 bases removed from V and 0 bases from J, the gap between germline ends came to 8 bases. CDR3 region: CASLDSSYEQYF. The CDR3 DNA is TGTGCCAGCCTAGACAGCTCCTACGAGCAGTACTTC.

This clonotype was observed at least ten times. CDR3 DNA sequence: TGCGCCAGCAGCGAACTAGTCTCCTACGAGCAGTACTTC. It translates to CASSELVSYEQYF. The chain links TRBV5-1 to TRBJ2-7; D perhaps matches TRBD2 (5 bases). In germline, CDR1 is SGHRS, CDR2 YFSETQ. The CDR3 has 13 amino acids. The V gene lost 4 bases and the J gene lost 0 bases, with 8 bases spanning the gap. Variable domain in full (rest from reference TRBV5-1 and TRBJ2-7): KAGVTQTPRYLIKTRGQQVTLSCSPISGHRSVSWYQQTPGQGLQFLFEYFSETQRNKGNFPGRFSGRQFSNSRSEMNVSTLELGDSALYLCASSELVSYEQYFGPGTRLTVT.

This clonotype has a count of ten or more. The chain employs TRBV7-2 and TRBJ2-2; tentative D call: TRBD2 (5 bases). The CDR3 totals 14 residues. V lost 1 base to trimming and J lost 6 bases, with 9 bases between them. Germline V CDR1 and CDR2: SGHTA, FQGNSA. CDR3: CASSLERGAGELFF. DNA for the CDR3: TGTGCCAGCAGCTTAGAACGGGGAGCCGGGGAGCTGTTTTTT. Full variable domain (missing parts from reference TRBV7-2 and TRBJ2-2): GAGVSQSPSNKVTEKGKDVELRCDPISGHTALYWYRQSLGQGLEFLIYFQGNSAPDKSGLPSDRFSAERTGGSVSTLTIQRTQQEDSAVYLCASSLERGAGELFFGEGSRLTVL.

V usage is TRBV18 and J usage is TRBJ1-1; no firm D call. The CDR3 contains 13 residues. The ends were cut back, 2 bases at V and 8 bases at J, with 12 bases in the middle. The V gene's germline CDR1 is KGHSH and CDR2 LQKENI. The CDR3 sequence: CASSPGESIEAFF. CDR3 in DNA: TGTGCCAGCTCACCAGGCGAGAGCATCGAAGCTTTCTTT.

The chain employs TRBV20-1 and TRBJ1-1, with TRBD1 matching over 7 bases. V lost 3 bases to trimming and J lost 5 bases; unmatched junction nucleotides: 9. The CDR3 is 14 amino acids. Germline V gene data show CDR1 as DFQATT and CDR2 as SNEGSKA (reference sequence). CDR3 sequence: CSASPAFRGTEAFF. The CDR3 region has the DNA TGCAGTGCTAGTCCCGCCTTCAGGGGGACTGAAGCTTTCTTT.

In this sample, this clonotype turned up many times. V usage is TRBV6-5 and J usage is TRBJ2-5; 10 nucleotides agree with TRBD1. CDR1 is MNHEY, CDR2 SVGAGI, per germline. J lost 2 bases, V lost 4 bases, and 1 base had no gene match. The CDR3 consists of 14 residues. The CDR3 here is CASSWDRGQETQYF. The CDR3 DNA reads TGTGCCAGCAGTTGGGACAGGGGACAAGAGACCCAGTACTTC.

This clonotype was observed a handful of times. CDR3 coding DNA: TGCGCCAGCAGCCAGGGGACAGGCCTACTGTCCACTGAAGCTTTCTTT. It codes for CASSQGTGLLSTEAFF. This chain links TRBV4-1 with TRBJ1-1; 8 nucleotides match TRBD1. In germline, CDR1 is MGHRA, CDR2 YSYEKL. Trimming cost V 3 bases and J 4 bases; bases outside gene matches: 10. There are 16 residues in the CDR3.